This is a list of T cell receptor beta chains from one sample in a study of cytomegalovirus exposure and HLA in healthy donors. Some clones are missing from TCRdb's copy, which holds only in-frame ones; the method was immunoSEQ multiplex PCR. Seen here are fewer than 100,000 clones, just over 90% observed once, and the top ten hold 2% to 2.5%. Sequenced input: PBMCs. These TCRs come from a man aged 30 to 39 in good health and CMV-seronegative. CDR3s include the opening cysteine and the closing phenylalanine or tryptophan. A D gene is named only where the DNA matches it firmly. For some rows the clone size is stated as once, few or many, or as a class when expanded; others skip it.

d_gene: TRBD1
j_gene: TRBJ1-2
abundance: .
v_gene: TRBV27
CDR3aa: CASSSGQGGKWPSNYGYTF
CDR3nt: TGTGCCAGCAGCTCGGGACAGGGAGGCAAATGGCCGTCTAACTATGGCTACACCTTC

d_gene: .
j_gene: TRBJ1-6
abundance: .
v_gene: TRBV4-2
CDR3aa: CASSRPDSGDSPLHF
CDR3nt: TGTGCCAGCAGCAGACCGGACAGCGGAGATTCACCCCTCCACTTT

d_gene: TRBD1
j_gene: TRBJ1-2
abundance: .
v_gene: TRBV28
CDR3aa: CASERTGGYTF
CDR3nt: TGTGCCAGCGAAAGGACAGGTGGCTACACCTTC

d_gene: .
j_gene: TRBJ1-1
abundance: .
v_gene: TRBV5-1
CDR3aa: CASSYLTGRTEAFF
CDR3nt: TGCGCCAGCAGCTACCTGACAGGAAGAACTGAAGCTTTCTTT

d_gene: .
j_gene: TRBJ1-1
abundance: .
v_gene: TRBV28
CDR3aa: CASRKLTGNTEAFF
CDR3nt: TGTGCCAGCAGAAAACTAACGGGGAACACTGAAGCTTTCTTT

d_gene: .
j_gene: TRBJ2-1
abundance: .
v_gene: TRBV6-4
CDR3aa: CASSDSSDANEQFF
CDR3nt: TGTGCCAGCAGTGACTCGAGTGATGCCAATGAGCAGTTCTTC

d_gene: .
j_gene: TRBJ2-7
abundance: once
v_gene: TRBV6-5
CDR3aa: CASSYSPRVDEQYF
CDR3nt: TGTGCCAGCAGTTACTCCCCCAGGGTAGACGAGCAGTACTTC

d_gene: TRBD1
j_gene: TRBJ2-3
abundance: .
v_gene: TRBV30
CDR3aa: CAWSPSHRGLHDTQYF
CDR3nt: TGTGCCTGGAGCCCAAGCCACAGGGGTTTGCACGATACGCAGTATTTT

d_gene: .
j_gene: TRBJ2-2
abundance: .
v_gene: TRBV11-2
CDR3aa: CASSLVLDSGELFF
CDR3nt: TGTGCCAGCAGCTTAGTTCTCGACTCCGGGGAGCTGTTTTTT

d_gene: .
j_gene: TRBJ2-3
abundance: .
v_gene: TRBV4-2
CDR3aa: CASSQDLRGEGGADTQYF
CDR3nt: TGTGCCAGCAGCCAAGACCTAAGGGGGGAGGGTGGCGCAGATACGCAGTATTTT

d_gene: TRBD2
j_gene: TRBJ2-1
abundance: few
v_gene: TRBV19
CDR3aa: CASSGTGTTLESEQFF
CDR3nt: TGTGCCAGTAGTGGAACCGGGACTACCCTCGAGAGTGAGCAGTTCTTC

d_gene: .
j_gene: TRBJ2-1
abundance: .
v_gene: TRBV27
CDR3aa: CASSPSTGFAYNEQFF
CDR3nt: TGTGCCAGCAGTCCCAGCACAGGATTCGCCTACAATGAGCAGTTCTTC

d_gene: TRBD2
j_gene: TRBJ2-1
abundance: .
v_gene: TRBV28
CDR3aa: CASSSHSGSLNEQFF
CDR3nt: TGTGCCAGCAGTTCTCATAGCGGGAGCCTCAATGAGCAGTTCTTC

d_gene: TRBD2
j_gene: TRBJ2-5
abundance: .
v_gene: TRBV29-1
CDR3aa: CSVEDRGGVETQYF
CDR3nt: TGCAGCGTTGAAGATCGGGGGGGCGTAGAGACCCAGTACTTC

d_gene: .
j_gene: TRBJ2-4
abundance: .
v_gene: TRBV5-4
CDR3aa: CASSLFYSSIAKNIQYF
CDR3nt: TGTGCCAGCAGCTTGTTTTATTCGAGCATAGCCAAAAACATTCAGTACTTC

d_gene: .
j_gene: TRBJ2-3
abundance: .
v_gene: TRBV28
CDR3aa: CASVQAGTDTQYF
CDR3nt: TGTGCCAGCGTGCAGGCAGGTACAGATACGCAGTATTTT

d_gene: .
j_gene: TRBJ2-5
abundance: once
v_gene: TRBV7-6
CDR3aa: CASSLDLVRRGETQYF
CDR3nt: TGTGCCAGCAGCTTAGATCTTGTTCGCCGGGGGGAGACCCAGTACTTC

d_gene: TRBD1
j_gene: TRBJ1-4
abundance: few
v_gene: TRBV5-6
CDR3aa: CASNPADRGREKLFF
CDR3nt: TGTGCCAGCAACCCCGCGGACAGGGGAAGAGAAAAACTGTTTTTT

d_gene: TRBD1
j_gene: TRBJ1-5
abundance: .
v_gene: TRBV2
CDR3aa: CASSKGQGIGVVGQPQHF
CDR3nt: TGTGCCAGCAGTAAGGGACAGGGTATCGGAGTGGTCGGTCAGCCCCAGCATTTT

d_gene: .
j_gene: TRBJ1-3
abundance: .
v_gene: TRBV9
CDR3aa: CASSAEGARDTIYF
CDR3nt: TGTGCCAGCAGCGCGGAGGGCGCGAGGGACACCATATATTTT

d_gene: .
j_gene: TRBJ2-5
abundance: .
v_gene: TRBV5-1
CDR3aa: CASSPVPGEETQYF
CDR3nt: TGCGCCAGCAGCCCAGTCCCGGGAGAAGAGACCCAGTACTTC

d_gene: TRBD2
j_gene: TRBJ2-5
abundance: .
v_gene: TRBV5-1
CDR3aa: CASSLAPAGGGETQYF
CDR3nt: TGCGCCAGCAGCTTGGCCCCAGCGGGGGGGGGAGAGACCCAGTACTTC

d_gene: .
j_gene: TRBJ2-2
abundance: .
v_gene: TRBV7-3
CDR3aa: CASSLSQGTGELFF
CDR3nt: TGTGCCAGCAGCTTATCGCAGGGCACCGGGGAGCTGTTTTTT

d_gene: TRBD1
j_gene: TRBJ2-7
abundance: .
v_gene: TRBV5-1
CDR3aa: CASSLGQVLVGGLSPYEQYF
CDR3nt: TGCGCCAGCAGCTTGGGACAGGTCCTCGTAGGGGGCCTCTCACCCTACGAGCAGTACTTC

d_gene: TRBD2
j_gene: TRBJ2-1
abundance: .
v_gene: TRBV27
CDR3aa: CASSPQGSGASGWGNEQFF
CDR3nt: TGTGCCAGCTCACCTCAAGGCAGTGGGGCTAGCGGGTGGGGGAATGAGCAGTTCTTC

d_gene: .
j_gene: TRBJ1-6
abundance: few
v_gene: TRBV4-1
CDR3aa: CASSQDRAGSPLHF
CDR3nt: TGCGCCAGCAGCCAAGACAGGGCAGGCTCACCCCTCCACTTT

d_gene: .
j_gene: TRBJ2-5
abundance: few
v_gene: TRBV4-2
CDR3aa: CASSQSSWETQYF
CDR3nt: TGTGCCAGCAGCCAATCTAGCTGGGAGACCCAGTACTTC

d_gene: .
j_gene: TRBJ2-7
abundance: .
v_gene: TRBV5-4
CDR3aa: CASSLTMGQTYEQYF
CDR3nt: TGTGCCAGCAGCTTGACGATGGGACAAACTTACGAGCAGTACTTC

d_gene: TRBD2
j_gene: TRBJ2-7
abundance: .
v_gene: TRBV19
CDR3aa: CASSIGGRAHEQYF
CDR3nt: TGTGCCAGTAGTATTGGGGGGAGGGCCCACGAGCAGTACTTC

d_gene: .
j_gene: TRBJ1-5
abundance: .
v_gene: TRBV7-9
CDR3aa: CASSPGGGVIQPQHF
CDR3nt: TGTGCCAGCAGCCCAGGAGGGGGGGTGATTCAGCCCCAGCATTTT

d_gene: .
j_gene: TRBJ1-5
abundance: .
v_gene: TRBV7-8
CDR3aa: CASSLWSGSNQPQHF
CDR3nt: TGTGCCAGCAGCTTATGGTCGGGGAGCAATCAGCCCCAGCATTTT

d_gene: TRBD2
j_gene: TRBJ2-1
abundance: .
v_gene: TRBV19
CDR3aa: CASSIDDVAGRSEQFF
CDR3nt: TGTGCCAGTAGTATCGATGATGTAGCGGGGCGAAGTGAGCAGTTCTTC